Ten or more counts support the clone carrying this T cell receptor (beta chain). The source material, RNA transcripts, was used to amplify TCR beta CDR3 regions. The TCR CDR3 was amplified in a first-round RT-PCR using the HTBI primer set. TCRdb redid the calling of the multiplex PCR reads with MiXCR, one entry per CDR3 protein. The table has over 500,000 distinct CDR3 sequences, about 16% seen once. CDR1 and CDR2 (germline): MDHEN, SYDVKM. V lost 9 bases and J 6 bases, leaving 21 bases between the germline ends. The CDR3 runs 14 residues. Criteria for exclusion of patients were uncontrolled infection, other autoimmune disease, pregnancy or lactation. Thyroid ultrasound and orbital computed tomography, with clinical symptoms and serum thyroxine and TRAb, informed diagnoses. PBMCs were sourced from less than 13 ml fresh peripheral blood. The data stem from a study of T cells in Graves' hyperthyroidism and ophthalmopathy.

The genes are TRBV28 and TRBJ2-7, with a weak D call TRBD2 (5 bases). This TCR derives from a woman aged 25 to 39 with Graves' ophthalmopathy. The sequencing input was blood. CDR3 nucleotide sequence: TGTGCCAGTCAAACTAGATCTTCACGCGGCGAGCAGTACTTC. It is translated as CASQTRSSRGEQYF.